Below are 17 T cell receptor beta chains sequenced from a single sample in a study of vaccination effects on CD4 cells after COVID-19. Pools of viral peptides were used by the ViraFEST assay to expand antigen-specific CD4+ T cells ahead of sequencing. Isolation of CD4+ T cells took place after less than twelve days of culture. Nucleocapsid antibody tests were negative, and the vaccine recipients had no prior SARS-CoV-2 infection. The antigens these receptors bind are not known. Data came from immunoSEQ multiplex PCR; TCRdb stores just in-frame clones and leaves some out. Here the sample spans more than 40,000 clones, around 70% being singletons. This specimen was CD4+ T cells from PBMCs cultured with HCoV-OC43 spike peptides, taken before COVID-19 vaccination. Documented subset: HCoV-OC43 spike overlapping peptide pool stimulation. The receptor source for this set is a human donor who received a COVID-19 vaccine.

This clone was picked up a small number of times. The rearrangement joins TRBV4-1 to TRBJ1-1; 10 positions match TRBD1. The CDR3 runs to 15 residues. The trim removed 7 bases at V and 5 bases at J, leaving 10 bases unmatched. CDR1 is MGHRA, CDR2 YSYEKL, per germline. CDR3 amino acids: CASNPSDRGRTEAFF. In DNA, the CDR3 is TGCGCCAGCAACCCCTCCGACAGGGGGCGTACTGAAGCTTTCTTT.

CDR3 nucleotide sequence: TGTGCCAGCTCACCACGAGCGGGGCAAGAGACCCAGTACTTC. Translating gives CASSPRAGQETQYF. This chain connects TRBV18 to TRBJ2-5, with TRBD2 matching over 7 bases. The V and J ends lost 1 base and 2 bases, in that order; junction bases with no gene match: 1. The germline V gene encodes CDR1 KGHSH and CDR2 LQKENI. This CDR3 has 14 amino acids.

The V gene is TRBV19, the J gene TRBJ2-7, with D tentatively TRBD1 or TRBD2 (5 bases each). The V gene's germline CDR1 is LNHDA and CDR2 SQIVND (reference sequence). Deletions cut 3 bases from V and 3 bases from J, with 15 bases between. The CDR3 has 15 amino acids. In nucleotides, the CDR3 is TGTGCCAGTAGTATCAGAGGGGCTGGTTACTACGAGCAGTACTTC. As protein: CASSIRGAGYYEQYF.

This sequence joins TRBV11-1 and TRBJ2-5; 10 nucleotides line up with TRBD1. The V gene's germline CDR1 is SGHAT and CDR2 FQDESV (reference sequence). CDR3 length: 13 amino acids. The junction had 1 base not matched to a gene; V was cut back by 5 bases and J by 4 bases. The CDR3 DNA follows: TGTGCCAGCAGCCGGGACAGGGGAGAGACCCAGTACTTC. Protein sequence: CASSRDRGETQYF.

The CDR3 here is CASSLDNTGTRELFF. The CDR3 DNA reads TGTGCCAGCAGCTTAGATAACACAGGGACCCGGGAGCTGTTTTTT. The rearrangement links TRBV11-3 to TRBJ2-2, with D perhaps TRBD1 (6 bases). The germline V gene encodes CDR1 SGHNT and CDR2 YENEEA. The V end was cut by 0 bases, the J end by 9 bases, with 14 bases between. This CDR3 has 15 residues.

This chain connects TRBV3-1 (or the pseudogene TRBV3-2) to TRBJ2-3; a possible D gene is TRBD2 (6 bases). Germline V gives CDR1 LGHDT, CDR2 YNNKEL (reference sequence). This CDR3 is 17 amino acids long. V shed 0 bases and J shed 2 bases, with 15 bases lying between them. This CDR3 is CASSQDPGGQLTDTQYF. The DNA for the CDR3 is TGTGCCAGCAGCCAAGACCCAGGAGGGCAGCTCACAGATACGCAGTATTTT.

This chain uses TRBV30 with TRBJ2-6; 9 nucleotides match TRBD1. The CDR3 runs 19 residues. Germline V gene lookup returns CDR1 GTSNPN and CDR2 SVGIG (reference sequence). Trimming removed 1 base from V and 0 bases from J; junction bases left unmatched: 10. The CDR3 DNA reads as TGTGCCTGGAGTGGTTACCGGGACAGGGACCTCTCTGGGGCCAACGTCCTGACTTTC. It specifies CAWSGYRDRDLSGANVLTF.

V is TRBV6-5 and J is TRBJ2-7; TRBD2 might be the D (6 bases). Germline CDR1 is MNHEY and CDR2 is SVGAGI. With 5 bases removed from V and 0 bases from J, the gap between germline ends came to 14 bases. There are 15 residues in the CDR3. The CDR3 protein is CASSPRGRSSYEQYF. CDR3 nucleotides: TGTGCCAGCAGTCCCCGGGGGAGGAGCTCCTACGAGCAGTACTTC.

In this sample, this clone turned up a few times. The rearrangement uses TRBV7-3 and TRBJ2-2; D not resolved. The V gene's germline CDR1 is SGHTA and CDR2 FQGTGA. The ends were cut back, 5 bases at V and 6 bases at J, with 7 bases in the middle. The CDR3 is 12 amino acids. CDR3 DNA sequence: TGTGCCAGCAGCATTTCCCCCGGGGAGCTGTTTTTT. It translates to CASSISPGELFF. Combining the CDR3 with reference TRBV7-3 and TRBJ2-2 gives the whole variable domain GAGVSQTPSNKVTEKGKYVELRCDPISGHTALYWYRQSLGQGPEFLIYFQGTGAADDSGLPNDRFFAVRPEGSVSTLKIQRTERGDSAVYLCASSISPGELFFGEGSRLTVL.

The chain recombines TRBV19 with TRBJ1-5; D is unclear. Germline CDR1 LNHDA, CDR2 SQIVND (reference sequence). CDR3 length: 15 amino acids. Trimming took 3 bases from V and 2 from J, leaving 11 bases between them. This CDR3 reads CASSMWGAGNQPQHF. In nucleotides, the CDR3 is TGTGCCAGTAGTATGTGGGGAGCTGGCAATCAGCCCCAGCATTTT.

This chain joins TRBV6-1 and TRBJ1-5; D is undetermined. The CDR3 has 14 residues. The germline gives CDR1 MNHNS, CDR2 SASEGT. V gave up 0 bases and J gave up 10 bases, with 13 bases separating them. Here the CDR3 DNA reads TGTGCCAGCAGTGAAGCCTCTCTCAAGGGACCCCAGCATTTT. It is translated as CASSEASLKGPQHF.

V is TRBV6-5 and J is TRBJ1-1, with TRBD1 matching over 7 bases. The CDR3 length is 15 residues. J lost 5 bases, V lost 5 bases, and 11 bases had no gene match. In germline, CDR1 is MNHEY, CDR2 SVGAGI. Here the CDR3 reads CASSTRQGRGTEAFF. CDR3 sequence (DNA): TGTGCCAGCAGTACTCGACAGGGTAGGGGAACTGAAGCTTTCTTT.

The chain employs TRBV7-2 and TRBJ2-7; D may be TRBD2 (5 bases). Germline loops: CDR1 SGHTA, CDR2 FQGNSA. The CDR3 is made up of 14 amino acids. The V end was cut by 5 bases, the J end by 7 bases, with 18 bases between. The CDR3 region has the DNA TGTGCCAGCAGCCTGAGAGGAGGTGACGGGGAGCAGTACTTC. This gives the protein CASSLRGGDGEQYF.

This clone was detected a few times. The chain combines TRBV3-1 (or the pseudogene TRBV3-2) with TRBJ2-5, with a weak D call TRBD1 (6 bases). CDR1 and CDR2 from the germline V gene are LGHDT and YNNKEL (reference sequence). The CDR3 consists of 15 residues. V was pared by 0 bases and J by 7 bases, with 15 bases between. The CDR3: CASSQDRSLGGTQYF. CDR3 nucleotides: TGTGCCAGCAGCCAAGATAGGTCACTAGGGGGGACCCAGTACTTC.

The genes are TRBV7-9 and TRBJ2-2; D remains ambiguous. The CDR3 runs 13 residues. The V gene lost 3 bases and the J gene lost 4 bases, with 6 bases spanning the gap. Germline-derived CDR1 and CDR2 are SEHNR and FQNEAQ (reference sequence). The CDR3 DNA is TGTGCCAGCAGCTTCGTACCCACCGGGGAGCTGTTTTTT. This sequence encodes CASSFVPTGELFF.

V usage is TRBV29-1 and J usage is TRBJ2-5, with 9 bases aligning to TRBD1. Germline V gene lookup returns CDR1 SQVTM and CDR2 ANQGSEA. This CDR3 has 16 amino acids. Losses at the gene ends were 7 bases for V and 4 bases for J; bases not matched to a gene: 16. In DNA, the CDR3 is TGCAGCGCCTACTCTCCCGGGACAGGGCAGGGAGAGACCCAGTACTTC. It specifies CSAYSPGTGQGETQYF. Full variable domain (missing parts from reference TRBV29-1 and TRBJ2-5): SAVISQKPSRDICQRGTSLTIQCQVDSQVTMMFWYRQQPGQSLTLIATANQGSEATYESGFVIDKFPISRPNLTFSTLTVSNMSPEDSSIYLCSAYSPGTGQGETQYFGPGTRLLVL.

This chain uses TRBV27 with TRBJ2-2; no clear D. Looked up from germline, CDR1 is MNHEY and CDR2 is SMNVEV (reference sequence). Trimming pared 6 bases from V and 6 bases from J, leaving 20 bases between. The CDR3 loop spans 16 amino acids. The CDR3 DNA sequence: TGTGCCAGCAGCCCCCGTGGTAGCAGGTTCGCCGGGGAGCTGTTTTTT. It specifies CASSPRGSRFAGELFF.